The 17 T cell receptor beta chains presented below share a single source sample, sequenced in a study of patients and donors after allogeneic stem cell transplantation (dated by TCRdb to 2020 to 2022). Receptor libraries were prepared by RT-PCR. Reads for this sample came from a NextSeq 550. The raw public data were reprocessed by TCRdb itself: fastp quality trimming at Q25, MiXCR clonotype calling, in-frame beta chains only. Under each unique CDR3 protein, matching rows form one entry showing the most common genes and DNA. Present in this sample are about a million distinct CDR3 sequences, 15% to 20% of which were seen just once. Roughly 6% of the sample lies in the top ten. The sequencing sample was made of blood, either unsorted or a sorted T cell fraction (not recorded which). These receptor sequences come from a human donor who was either an allogeneic HSCT recipient or a stem cell or donor lymphocyte infusion donor (not recorded which). It is not recorded whose cells these are; they may come from a transplant donor.

This sequence joins TRBV10-3 and TRBJ1-3, with a weak D call TRBD1 (6 bases). The CDR3 is made up of 17 amino acids. V was pared by 0 bases and J by 4 bases, with 16 bases between. From germline, CDR1 is ENHRY and CDR2 SYGVKD. CDR3 bases: TGTGCCATCAGTGAGTCGATGCGGGGGGCTACAGGAAACACCATATATTTT. Translating it yields CAISESMRGATGNTIYF.

CDR3 coding DNA: TGCGCCAGCAGCCCTGGGGGAGGAGAACAAGAGACCCAGTACTTC. Translating gives CASSPGGGEQETQYF. The chain is built from TRBV5-1 and TRBJ2-5, with D possibly being TRBD2 (6 bases). Germline assignment: CDR1 SGHRS and CDR2 YFSETQ. This CDR3 is 15 amino acids long. Trimming stripped 4 bases from V and 2 bases from J, with 15 bases between.

This clonotype was counted only a few times. The V call is TRBV4-2, the J call TRBJ2-7; D is unresolved. The CDR3 has 15 amino acids. Trimming took off 0 bases at V and 2 bases at J, with 11 bases between the two ends. Per the germline V gene, CDR1 is LGHNA and CDR2 is YNFKEQ. CDR3 sequence reads: CASSQDSTSTYEQYF. The DNA of the CDR3 is TGTGCCAGCAGCCAAGATTCGACGTCTACCTACGAGCAGTACTTC.

This rearrangement joins TRBV7-3 to TRBJ2-1; 11 positions match TRBD2. The J segment lost 1 base and the V segment lost 2 bases, leaving 7 bases of the junction unmatched. There are 18 residues in the CDR3. CDR1 and CDR2 from the germline V gene are SGHTA and FQGTGA. CDR3 DNA: TGTGCCAGCAGCTTATTCGCGTTAGCGGGAGGGTCCTACAATGAGCAGTTCTTC. It specifies CASSLFALAGGSYNEQFF.

The chain employs TRBV20-1 and TRBJ1-6; D is uncertain. Looked up from germline, CDR1 is DFQATT and CDR2 is SNEGSKA (reference sequence). This CDR3 has 14 amino acids. The CDR3 coding sequence is TGCAGCCGACGGGGTAGCTCCTATAATTCACCCCTCCACTTT. This sequence encodes CSRRGSSYNSPLHF.

The chain has TRBV7-3 and TRBJ2-3, with a possible D match to TRBD1 (5 bases). V was pared by 5 bases and J by 10 bases, with 19 bases between. The CDR3 covers 14 residues. Germline assignment: CDR1 SGHTA and CDR2 FQGTGA. CDR3 protein: CASSPTGDGQSQYF. CDR3 nucleotides: TGTGCCAGCAGCCCCACAGGAGATGGGCAGTCGCAGTATTTT.

The genes are TRBV29-1 and TRBJ2-5; D is uncertain. The CDR3 length is 12 residues. Trimming took off 1 base at V and 4 bases at J, with 7 bases between the two ends. In germline, CDR1 is SQVTM, CDR2 ANQGSEA. CDR3 sequence: CSVEVQPETQYF. The CDR3 DNA sequence: TGCAGCGTTGAAGTACAACCAGAGACCCAGTACTTC.

The CDR3 DNA is TGCAGCGTTGCTTCCGGGACGATTAGCTCCTACGAGCAGTACTTC. Its translation: CSVASGTISSYEQYF. This chain connects TRBV29-1 to TRBJ2-7; the D call may be TRBD1 or TRBD2 (5 bases each). V lost 4 bases and J lost 0, with 16 bases in between. Looked up from germline, CDR1 is SQVTM and CDR2 is ANQGSEA. This CDR3 contains 15 residues.

This clonotype has just a few counts. The rearrangement joins TRBV18 to TRBJ1-1, with unresolved D. This CDR3 is 14 amino acids long. Between the trimmed V and J ends, which lost 3 bases and 1 base, there was a span of 9 bases. Germline CDR1 reads KGHSH; CDR2 reads LQKENI. CDR3 in amino acids: CASSPGESNTEAFF. The CDR3 nucleotides read TGTGCCAGCTCACCTGGGGAGTCGAACACTGAAGCTTTCTTT.

The table lists this clonotype with a few counts. The rearrangement uses TRBV12-3 or TRBV12-4 and TRBJ2-2; D gene uncertain. The CDR3 has 14 amino acids. V lost 3 bases to trimming and J lost 8 bases, with 13 bases between them. CDR3 sequence reads: CASSFGLGLGELFF. Written as DNA, the CDR3 is TGTGCCAGCAGTTTTGGGCTAGGGCTGGGGGAGCTGTTTTTT.

This rearrangement joins TRBV18 to TRBJ1-2; 9 nucleotides agree with TRBD1. V shed 0 bases and J 5 bases; nucleotides not matched to a gene: 10. The CDR3 has 17 residues. Germline V gives CDR1 KGHSH, CDR2 LQKENI. CDR3 nucleotide sequence: TGTGCCAGCTCACCACCGTCTTTGACAGGGGGAGAATATGGCTACACCTTC. Its protein is CASSPPSLTGGEYGYTF. Variable domain in full (rest from reference TRBV18 and TRBJ1-2): NAGVMQNPRHLVRRRGQEARLRCSPMKGHSHVYWYRQLPEEGLKFMVYLQKENIIDESGMPKERFSAEFPKEGPSILRIQQVVRGDSAAYFCASSPPSLTGGEYGYTFGSGTRLTVV.

This clonotype was recorded a few times. The chain couples TRBV12-3 or TRBV12-4 to TRBJ2-5, with a tentative D call TRBD2 (5 bases). The CDR3 sequence is 12 residues long. Trimming took off 7 bases at V and 1 base at J, with 7 bases between the two ends. The CDR3 sequence: CASMSGQETQYF. The CDR3 bases are TGTGCCAGCATGAGCGGCCAAGAGACCCAGTACTTC.

This clonotype showed up just a few times. The chain carries TRBV20-1 and TRBJ1-1; D uncertain. Germline assignment: CDR1 DFQATT and CDR2 SNEGSKA (reference sequence). Trimming stripped 3 bases from V and 11 bases from J, with 16 bases between. This CDR3 is 12 amino acids long. Here the CDR3 reads CSASSFASWAFF. CDR3 sequence (DNA): TGCAGTGCTAGTTCGTTCGCCTCATGGGCTTTCTTT.

This clonotype was counted ten times or more. The chain joins TRBV12-3 or TRBV12-4 to TRBJ1-6, with no clear D. The CDR3 sequence is 13 residues long. V lost 7 bases, J lost 13 bases, and 17 bases lay in between. DNA of the CDR3: TGTGCCAGCAATAACCGGGCCCTCTTGCCCCTCCACTTT. Translating it yields CASNNRALLPLHF.

There are many counts of this clonotype. The rearrangement uses TRBV4-3 and TRBJ2-7, with D possibly being TRBD1 (5 bases). Germline lookup yields CDR1 LGHNA and CDR2 YSLEER. The CDR3 contains 13 residues. Trimming removed 1 base at V and 3 bases at J, with 7 bases between. In nucleotides, the CDR3 is TGCGCCAGCAGCCAAGTAAGGGGCTACGAGCAGTACTTC. The encoded protein is CASSQVRGYEQYF.

The table lists this clonotype with a few counts. The chain has TRBV29-1 and TRBJ1-1; 8 nucleotides align to TRBD1. The CDR3 totals 13 residues. Germline V gene sequence: CDR1 SQVTM, CDR2 ANQGSEA. V was pared by 6 bases and J by 1 base, with 4 bases of the junction left unmatched. DNA for the CDR3: TGCAGCGTGGAGGGACAGGCGAACACTGAAGCTTTCTTT. Its translation is CSVEGQANTEAFF.

The table lists this clonotype with a few counts. The rearrangement joins TRBV5-1 to TRBJ1-1, with D unresolved. V was cut by 4 bases and J by 4 bases, with 17 bases left in between. Per the germline V gene, CDR1 is SGHRS and CDR2 is YFSETQ. The CDR3 has 15 residues. The CDR3 spells CASSPSIGLSTEAFF. The CDR3, as DNA: TGCGCCAGCAGCCCCTCAATAGGGTTGAGCACTGAAGCTTTCTTT.